The 21 T cell receptor beta chains given below trace back to one sample, sequenced in a study of cytomegalovirus exposure and HLA in healthy donors. Primers for the PCR totalled 60 Vbeta and 13 Jbeta. Assay used: immunoSEQ multiplex PCR; TCRdb lists only in-frame clones, some missing. The repertoire consists of 110,000 to 150,000 clones, with roughly 72% occurring once and the leading ten covering roughly 2%. Sample: PBMCs. The source of these receptors is a man aged 35-49 years in good health and CMV-seronegative.

The chain couples TRBV2 to TRBJ2-3, with D unclear. CDR1 and CDR2 (germline): SNHLY, FYNNEI. V was cut by 9 bases and J by 3 bases, with 10 bases left in between. This CDR3 spans 12 amino acids. In DNA, the CDR3 is TGTGCCAGTTCGGGTCTGACAGATACGCAGTATTTT. Its protein is CASSGLTDTQYF. Full variable domain (missing parts from reference TRBV2 and TRBJ2-3): EPEVTQTPSHQVTQMGQEVILRCVPISNHLYFYWYRQILGQKVEFLVSFYNNEISEKSEIFDDQFSVERPDGSNFTLKIRSTKLEDSAMYFCASSGLTDTQYFGPGTRLTVL.

This chain connects TRBV6-1 to TRBJ2-1; D uncertain. Germline CDR1 MNHNS, CDR2 SASEGT. CDR3 length equals 14 residues. Trimming cost V 5 bases and J 3 bases, with 11 bases left between them. The CDR3 DNA reads as TGTGCCAGCAGTATCGCAGGATTCTACAATGAGCAGTTCTTC. The encoded protein is CASSIAGFYNEQFF.

The chain carries TRBV7-2 and TRBJ2-7; 10 bases align to TRBD1. CDR1 and CDR2 from the germline V gene are SGHTA and FQGNSA. The junction had 3 bases not matched to a gene; V was cut back by 2 bases and J by 5 bases. CDR3 size: 14 residues. Here the CDR3 DNA reads TGTGCCAGCAGCTTAAGACAGGGGGCGAACGAGCAGTACTTC. It translates to CASSLRQGANEQYF.

This clone appeared a few times. The chain employs TRBV7-9 and TRBJ2-2, with D unclear. The CDR3 runs to 12 residues. Deletions cut 1 base from V and 5 bases from J, with 2 bases between. Per germline, CDR1 SEHNR and CDR2 FQNEAQ (reference sequence). The CDR3 loop reads CASSLVTGELFF. The CDR3 coding sequence is TGTGCCAGCAGCTTAGTAACCGGGGAGCTGTTTTTT.

The chain couples TRBV6-1 to TRBJ2-7, with D hard to call. The CDR3 spans 12 residues. With 2 bases removed from V and 4 bases from J, the gap between germline ends came to 6 bases. The germline CDR1 and CDR2 sequences are MNHNS and SASEGT. Here the CDR3 DNA reads TGTGCCAGCAGTGAAAGGAGATACGAGCAGTACTTC. As protein: CASSERRYEQYF.

The J gene is TRBJ2-5, the V gene TRBV2; 8 bases are shared with TRBD1. V shed 4 bases and J 5 bases; nucleotides not matched to a gene: 0. The CDR3 runs 12 residues. Germline V gene sequence: CDR1 SNHLY, CDR2 FYNNEI. Here the CDR3 reads CASSAGGETQYF. The CDR3 DNA reads TGTGCCAGCAGTGCAGGGGGCGAGACCCAGTACTTC.

The CDR3 DNA reads TGTGCCAGTAGTTTTTCTAGCGGGAGGGATAATGAGCAGTTCTTC. Protein: CASSFSSGRDNEQFF. This chain joins TRBV19 and TRBJ2-1, with 12 bases identical to TRBD2. The CDR3 extends over 15 amino acids. After removal of 5 bases from V and 7 bases from J, the junction contained 6 bases not matched to a gene. Germline V gene sequence: CDR1 LNHDA, CDR2 SQIVND (reference sequence).

Details on this clone: An end of the junction does not agree with germline; a read error may underlie this. The rearrangement joins TRBV4-2 to TRBJ2-3; TRBD2 is a possible D gene (6 bases). The germline V gene has CDR1 LGHNA and CDR2 YNFKEQ. The CDR3 runs to 16 residues. The CDR3 region has the DNA TGTGCCAGCAACCAAGGGCTAGCGATGGGAGCAGATACGCAGTATTTT. This encodes CASNQGLAMGADTQYF.

A few counts support this clone. This rearrangement joins TRBV5-1 to TRBJ1-4; 9 bases match TRBD1. Unmatched junction bases numbered 4, after V lost 0 bases and J lost 7 bases. Germline V lookup: CDR1 SGHRS, CDR2 YFSETQ. This CDR3 region has 15 residues. The CDR3 DNA sequence: TGCGCCAGCAGCTTGGCGGGACAGGGAGGTGAAAAACTGTTTTTT. Translated: CASSLAGQGGEKLFF.

This clone was detected only once. The rearrangement links TRBV11-2 to TRBJ1-1; possibly TRBD1 for D (5 bases). V was pared by 4 bases and J by 1 base, with 7 bases between. There are 13 residues in the CDR3. CDR1 and CDR2 from the germline V gene are SGHAT and FQNNGV. The chain's CDR3 is CASSWGRNTEAFF. For the CDR3, the DNA is TGTGCCAGCAGCTGGGGCAGGAACACTGAAGCTTTCTTT. Full variable domain (remainder filled in from reference TRBV11-2 and TRBJ1-1): EAGVAQSPRYKIIEKRQSVAFWCNPISGHATLYWYQQILGQGPKLLIQFQNNGVVDDSQLPKDRFSAERLKGVDSTLKIQPAKLEDSAVYLCASSWGRNTEAFFGQGTRLTVV.

The chain combines TRBV23-1 with TRBJ2-1; perhaps TRBD1 as D (5 bases). TRBV23-1 is placed among ORFs of uncertain function. This CDR3 spans 14 amino acids. V was clipped by 8 bases and J by 4 bases, with 15 bases between them. CDR3 region: CASPQLGEYNEQFF. The CDR3 DNA is TGCGCCAGCCCCCAGTTAGGGGAATACAATGAGCAGTTCTTC.

The chain has TRBV5-8 and TRBJ2-7, with D unclear. Trimming left V 4 bases short and J 4 bases short, with 6 bases between. CDR1 and CDR2 from the germline V gene are SGHTS and YDEGEE. There are 11 residues in the CDR3. The CDR3: CASSAGYEQYF. The CDR3 coding sequence is TGTGCCAGCAGCGCAGGATACGAGCAGTACTTC.

The chain employs TRBV6-6 and TRBJ2-7; TRBD2 matches 10 bases. V gave up 8 bases and J gave up 3 bases; unmatched junction bases: 7. The CDR3 is 14 residues long. Germline-derived CDR1 and CDR2 are MNHNY and SVGAGI (reference sequence). The CDR3 nucleotides read TGTGCCAGCCGCAGAACTAGCGGGAACTACGAGCAGTACTTC. Protein sequence: CASRRTSGNYEQYF.

V is TRBV7-9 and J is TRBJ2-3; possibly TRBD1 for D (7 bases). CDR3 length: 14 amino acids. The germline gives CDR1 SEHNR, CDR2 FQNEAQ (reference sequence). Trimming cost V 4 bases and J 4 bases, with 12 bases left between them. CDR3 nucleotide sequence: TGTGCCAGCAGCTGGGGGGACAGTTCAGATACGCAGTATTTT. This encodes CASSWGDSSDTQYF.

This chain uses TRBV19 with TRBJ2-6; 7 bases map to TRBD2. V was pared by 9 bases and J by 2 bases, with 16 bases of the junction left unmatched. This CDR3 comprises 18 residues. The germline V gene encodes CDR1 LNHDA and CDR2 SQIVND (reference sequence). DNA for the CDR3: TGTGCCAGCGATGACCTAGGCGGGACTACTGCTGGGGCCAACGTCCTGACTTTC. It encodes CASDDLGGTTAGANVLTF.

The chain is built from TRBV11-3 and TRBJ2-3, with D maybe TRBD2 (5 bases). Germline V gene lookup returns CDR1 SGHNT and CDR2 YENEEA. This CDR3 has 14 amino acids. Trimming left V 5 bases short and J 4 bases short, with 13 bases between. CDR3 sequence (DNA): TGTGCCAGCAGCAACCCTGTAGCGCCAGATACGCAGTATTTT. It codes for CASSNPVAPDTQYF.

The CDR3 is CASRRTGRSADGYTF. CDR3 in DNA: TGTGCCAGCAGGCGGACCGGGAGGTCTGCCGATGGCTACACCTTC. V and J are TRBV28 and TRBJ1-2; D is unresolved. The V end was cut by 6 bases, the J end by 6 bases, with 20 bases between. The CDR3 sequence is 15 residues long. CDR1 and CDR2 from the germline V gene are MDHEN and SYDVKM.

This clone counts as medium-sized (0.01 to 0.1%). The chain is built from TRBV18 and TRBJ1-2; TRBD1 matches at 10 bases. CDR3 size: 16 residues. The germline V gene encodes CDR1 KGHSH and CDR2 LQKENI. V lost 3 bases and J lost 4; bases outside the gene matches: 8. The CDR3 nucleotides are TGTGCCAGCTCACCTATCCGGGACAGGGGATCCTATGGCTACACCTTC. Protein sequence: CASSPIRDRGSYGYTF.

J is TRBJ2-7 and V is TRBV29-1; 13 nucleotides align to TRBD2. There are 15 residues in the CDR3. Losses at the gene ends were 6 bases for V and 11 bases for J; bases not matched to a gene: 16. Germline CDR1 reads SQVTM; CDR2 reads ANQGSEA. The CDR3 spells CSVKGDTSGRAKEYF. The CDR3 DNA follows: TGCAGCGTCAAGGGTGACACTAGCGGGAGGGCCAAGGAGTACTTC.

The chain uses TRBV6-1 and TRBJ1-1; no firm D call. Looked up from germline, CDR1 is MNHNS and CDR2 is SASEGT. V lost 4 bases and J 4 bases, leaving 10 bases between the germline ends. The CDR3 has 13 residues. CDR3 DNA sequence: TGTGCCAGCAGTGCGAATTCCGGCACTGAAGCTTTCTTT. Translation gives CASSANSGTEAFF.

The chain carries TRBV4-3 and TRBJ2-3; perhaps TRBD2 as D (6 bases). Germline loops: CDR1 LGHNA, CDR2 YSLEER. The V end was cut by 0 bases, the J end by 9 bases, with 10 bases between. This CDR3 has 13 residues. CDR3 DNA sequence: TGCGCCAGCAGCCAAGATCATGGGGGGACGCAGTATTTT. Protein product: CASSQDHGGTQYF.